The entry that follows covers one TCR beta chain sequence. The CDR3 loop spans 15 amino acids. CDR1 is LGHNA and CDR2 is YNFKEQ in the germline V gene. Losses at the gene ends were 0 bases for V and 6 bases for J; bases not matched to a gene: 7. The sample is drawn from a study of shared clonotypes between healthy human individuals. Assay: immunoSEQ multiplex PCR; the TCRdb copy retains only in-frame clones and omits some. Here the sample spans 1.6 million or so clones, roughly 98.5% being singletons. The TCR originated in a man between 25 and 39 years old in good health. The sample comprised naive CD4+ T cells sorted from blood. Subset denoted: CD45RA+ positively selected. V gene TRBV4-2 combines with J gene TRBJ2-7; 8 nucleotides agree with TRBD2. In DNA form, the CDR3 reads TGTGCCAGCAGCCAAGATGACCTGGCGGGAGGCGAGCAGTACTTC. Amino acids: CASSQDDLAGGEQYF.